This TCR beta chain was captured in a study of long-term antiretroviral therapy in people with HIV. Study-wide results and caveats: Clones that had undergone expansion before ART prevailed in the repertoire throughout all time points. In the period from about 2004 to 2017, blood was collected, possibly under older ART regimens.

Per donor, at least one pre-ART and at least two post-ART PBMC samples were obtained. Comment on this clone: The antigen remains undetermined.

The run of the v3.0 immunoSEQ assay was at survey level. Data came from immunoSEQ multiplex PCR; TCRdb stores just in-frame clones and leaves some out. The sample has approximately 25,000 clones, about 77% seen once. Sequences were derived from unsorted PBMCs, sampled 0.5 years after starting antiretroviral therapy. This TCR was recovered from a woman between 40 and 50 years old with HIV.

In DNA form, the CDR3 reads TGTGCCAGCAGCTTAATGGGACGCCGATCCTACGAGCAGTACTTC. Its protein is CASSLMGRRSYEQYF. The V and J genes are TRBV7-3 and TRBJ2-7; either TRBD1 or TRBD2 may fit D (5 bases each). Germline V gene sequence: CDR1 SGHTA, CDR2 FQGTGA. Between the trimmed V and J ends, which lost 1 base and 1 base, there was a span of 11 bases. The CDR3 is made up of 15 amino acids.